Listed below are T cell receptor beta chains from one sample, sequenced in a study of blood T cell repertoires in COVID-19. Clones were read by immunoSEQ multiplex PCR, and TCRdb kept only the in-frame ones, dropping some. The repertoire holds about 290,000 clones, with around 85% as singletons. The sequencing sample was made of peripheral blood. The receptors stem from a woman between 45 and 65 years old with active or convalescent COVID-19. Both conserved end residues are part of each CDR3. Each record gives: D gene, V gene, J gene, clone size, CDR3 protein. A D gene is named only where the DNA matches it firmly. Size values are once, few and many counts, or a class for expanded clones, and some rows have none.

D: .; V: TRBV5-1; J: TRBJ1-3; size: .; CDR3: CASSADSSGNTIYF
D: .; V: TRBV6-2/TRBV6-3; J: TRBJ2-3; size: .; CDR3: CASSYPSSLSTDTQYF
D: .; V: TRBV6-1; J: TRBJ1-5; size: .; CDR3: CASSEGTLGNQPQHF
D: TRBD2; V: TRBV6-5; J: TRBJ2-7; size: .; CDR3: CASSYGLAGAYEQYF
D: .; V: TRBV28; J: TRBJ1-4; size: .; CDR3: CASSLEGVSNEKLFF
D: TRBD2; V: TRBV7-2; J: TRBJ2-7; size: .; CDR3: CASSSYQGLVDF
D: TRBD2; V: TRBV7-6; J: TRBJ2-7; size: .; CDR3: CASSLASGSPYEQYF
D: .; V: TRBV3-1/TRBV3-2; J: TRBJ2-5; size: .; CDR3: CASYIGADEETQYF
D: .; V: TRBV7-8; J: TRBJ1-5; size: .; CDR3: CASSLREGQPQHF
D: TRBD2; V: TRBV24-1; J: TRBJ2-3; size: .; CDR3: CATSDNGRAGVTDTQYF
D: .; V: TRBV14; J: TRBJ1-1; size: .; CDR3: CASSQWGEGANTEAFF
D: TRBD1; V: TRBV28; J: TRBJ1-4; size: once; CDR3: CASSSGQGFEKLFF
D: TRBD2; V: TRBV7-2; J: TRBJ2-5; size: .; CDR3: CASSTMGLAGQETQYF
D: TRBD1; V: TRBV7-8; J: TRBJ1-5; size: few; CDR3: CASSLGPRGRGRPQHF
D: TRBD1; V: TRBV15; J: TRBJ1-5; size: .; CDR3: CATSLDRGSNQPQHF
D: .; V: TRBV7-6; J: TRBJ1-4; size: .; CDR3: CASSRSLSGEPNEKLFF
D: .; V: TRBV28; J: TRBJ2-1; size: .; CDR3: CASSLWSSHNEQFF
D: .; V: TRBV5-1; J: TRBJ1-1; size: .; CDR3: CASSLDVGNTEAFF
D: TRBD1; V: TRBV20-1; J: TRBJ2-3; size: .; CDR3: CSAKDRDRQYF
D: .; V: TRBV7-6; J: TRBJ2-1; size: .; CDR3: CASSMIPDLATEQFF
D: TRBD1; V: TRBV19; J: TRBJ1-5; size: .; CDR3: CASSSQGARGNQPQHF
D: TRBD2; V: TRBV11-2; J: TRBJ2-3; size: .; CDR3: CASSITSGGADTQYF
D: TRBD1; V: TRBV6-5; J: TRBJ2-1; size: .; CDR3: CASRGTGSYNEQFF
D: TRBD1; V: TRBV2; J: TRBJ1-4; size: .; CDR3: CASSFGQGNNEKLFF
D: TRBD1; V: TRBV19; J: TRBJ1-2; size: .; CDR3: CASTRQGSSVHGYTF
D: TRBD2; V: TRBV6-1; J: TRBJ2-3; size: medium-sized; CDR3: CASSELAGLADTQYF